Sequencing of this TCR beta chain was carried out in a study of brain T cells in children with intractable seizures. Whole-study findings and limits: Clones missing pre-surgery may reflect undersampling of that blood sample. HCMV serostatus was not known, and viral specificity came from CDR3 similarity only.

TCRdb's table, derived via immunoSEQ multiplex PCR, lists solely in-frame clones and lacks some. The sample has 300,000 to 400,000 clones; about 94% are singletons. To note about this clone: The antigen remains unidentified.

As for time point: blood from clinic visit 5 months post-surgery; TSC patient then seizure free. Only cases whose brain tissue showed the highest T cell transcript signatures were sequenced. Pre-surgery treatment included at least one anti-epileptic drug. CDR1 is LNHDA, CDR2 SQIVND, per germline (reference sequence). Unmatched junction bases numbered 7, after V lost 4 bases and J lost 1 base. The CDR3 loop spans 15 amino acids. The specimen comprised peripheral blood, sampled approximately 5 months after surgery. This TCR was recovered from a boy under two years old with tuberous sclerosis and intractable seizures. The chain couples TRBV19 to TRBJ2-7; 7 nucleotides agree with TRBD2. DNA of the CDR3: TGTGCCAGTAGTACAACCTCTAGCGGTTCCTACGAGCAGTACTTC. Amino acid sequence: CASSTTSSGSYEQYF. The full variable domain, completed using reference TRBV19 and TRBJ2-7, is DGGITQSPKYLFRKEGQNVTLSCEQNLNHDAMYWYRQDPGQGLRLIYYSQIVNDFQKGDIAEGYSVSREKKESFPLTVTSAQKNPTAFYLCASSTTSSGSYEQYFGPGTRLTVT.